Below, 7 T cell receptor beta chains from the same sample are listed, as sequenced in a study of cytomegalovirus exposure and HLA in healthy donors. The primer mix had 60 Vbeta and 13 Jbeta primers. Some clones are missing from TCRdb's copy, which holds only in-frame ones; the method was immunoSEQ multiplex PCR. The data show more than 100,000 clones, around 80% seen once. Specimen: PBMCs. All receptors come from a female donor in good health and CMV-seropositive.

The CDR3 bases are TGTGCCAGCAGTTACGGTGACAGGGGTGAAGCTTTCTTT. Translating it yields CASSYGDRGEAFF. This chain connects TRBV6-5 to TRBJ1-1; 8 nucleotides align to TRBD1. With 2 bases clipped from V and 7 bases from J, the junction kept 3 bases outside the gene matches. This CDR3 region has 13 residues. Germline V lookup: CDR1 MNHEY, CDR2 SVGAGI.

The rearrangement links TRBV7-3 to TRBJ2-2; no reliable D call. Looked up from germline, CDR1 is SGHTA and CDR2 is FQGTGA. The CDR3 has 15 amino acids. The V end was cut by 1 base, the J end by 4 bases, with 10 bases between. CDR3: CASSLNSPSTGELFF. Written as DNA, the CDR3 is TGTGCCAGCAGCTTAAACTCACCAAGCACCGGGGAGCTGTTTTTT.

The chain uses TRBV6-1 and TRBJ1-3, with a weak D call TRBD1 (6 bases). The ends were cut back, 2 bases at V and 7 bases at J, with 21 bases in the middle. Germline-derived CDR1 and CDR2 are MNHNS and SASEGT. The CDR3 is 17 amino acids. CDR3 amino acids: CASSEKGGGAKRNTIYF. Written as DNA, the CDR3 is TGTGCCAGCAGTGAAAAAGGGGGGGGTGCTAAGCGGAACACCATATATTTT.

The genes are TRBV2 and TRBJ1-4; D is unresolved. This CDR3 comprises 17 residues. Between the trimmed V and J ends, which lost 6 bases and 5 bases, there was a span of 22 bases. Per germline, CDR1 SNHLY and CDR2 FYNNEI. CDR3 region: CASRNTGVGRSNEKLFF. The CDR3 DNA is TGTGCCAGCAGAAATACCGGGGTCGGGAGATCCAATGAAAAACTGTTTTTT. Using reference TRBV2 and TRBJ1-4 for the parts outside the CDR3, the full variable domain is EPEVTQTPSHQVTQMGQEVILRCVPISNHLYFYWYRQILGQKVEFLVSFYNNEISEKSEIFDDQFSVERPDGSNFTLKIRSTKLEDSAMYFCASRNTGVGRSNEKLFFGSGTQLSVL.

The J gene is TRBJ1-5, the V gene TRBV19; the D is unclear. Germline loops: CDR1 LNHDA, CDR2 SQIVND (reference sequence). Trimming left V 4 bases short and J 4 bases short, with 8 bases between. This CDR3 is 13 amino acids long. In DNA, the CDR3 is TGTGCCAGTAGTACGGGAAGAAATCAGCCCCAGCATTTT. Translation gives CASSTGRNQPQHF. Full variable domain (missing parts from reference TRBV19 and TRBJ1-5): DGGITQSPKYLFRKEGQNVTLSCEQNLNHDAMYWYRQDPGQGLRLIYYSQIVNDFQKGDIAEGYSVSREKKESFPLTVTSAQKNPTAFYLCASSTGRNQPQHFGDGTRLSIL.

The chain has TRBV18 and TRBJ2-2; the D gene is possibly TRBD1 (5 bases). Germline CDR1 reads KGHSH; CDR2 reads LQKENI. Trimming took 5 bases from V and 4 from J, leaving 14 bases between them. CDR3 size: 15 residues. CDR3 sequence reads: CASSSTIQGTGELFF. CDR3 sequence (DNA): TGTGCCAGCTCATCCACCATTCAGGGCACCGGGGAGCTGTTTTTT.

The chain carries TRBV19 and TRBJ2-5; TRBD2 matches at 11 bases. V lost 7 bases, J lost 5 bases, and 6 bases stayed unmatched. This CDR3 has 14 residues. Germline lookup yields CDR1 LNHDA and CDR2 SQIVND (reference sequence). CDR3 nucleotide sequence: TGTGCCAGTAAGACTAGCGGGGACCGGGAGACCCAGTACTTC. Translating gives CASKTSGDRETQYF.